One sample yielded the 16 T cell receptor beta chains listed below, sequenced in a study of identical twins. TCRdb independently ran MiXCR on the 5' RACE reads; one entry per CDR3 protein. The table shows around 670,000 distinct CDR3 sequences, with 5.5% to 7.5% occurring only once. Sequencing was carried out using naive T cells sorted from blood. The receptors originated from a man in his late teens or twenties in good health.

This rearrangement joins TRBV6-1 to TRBJ2-1; tentative D call: TRBD2 (6 bases). In germline, CDR1 is MNHNS, CDR2 SASEGT. This CDR3 spans 11 amino acids. The V gene lost 2 bases and the J gene lost 13 bases, with 9 bases spanning the gap. CDR3 nucleotides: TGTGCCAGCAGTGAACTGGACTATCAGTTCTTC. It specifies CASSELDYQFF.

Written as DNA, the CDR3 is TGCAGCGTTGGTCCCATGCTTCAGAACACTGAAGCTTTCTTT. Translated, it gives CSVGPMLQNTEAFF. V gene TRBV29-1 combines with J gene TRBJ1-1, with D hard to call. The CDR3 spans 14 residues. V shed 4 bases and J shed 1 base, with 13 bases lying between them. Germline-derived CDR1 and CDR2 are SQVTM and ANQGSEA.

The table lists this clonotype with many counts. The gene calls are TRBV4-2 and TRBJ2-2, with TRBD1 matching 8 bases. V dropped 4 bases and J dropped 5; count of bases not matched to a gene: 3. Germline CDR1 is LGHNA and CDR2 is YNFKEQ. The CDR3 is 14 amino acids. Written as DNA, the CDR3 is TGTGCCAGCAGCCGGGACAGGCTTACCGGGGAGCTGTTTTTT. It specifies CASSRDRLTGELFF.

In its sample, this clonotype was seen many times. CDR3 in DNA: TGTGCCAGCAGTGAAAGCGGGGTGAACACCGGGGAGCTGTTTTTT. Encoded protein: CASSESGVNTGELFF. The chain joins TRBV2 to TRBJ2-2; 7 positions agree with TRBD2. J lost 1 base, V lost 2 bases, and 1 base had no gene match. The CDR3 length is 15 residues. The germline CDR1 and CDR2 sequences are SNHLY and FYNNEI.

The rearrangement links TRBV20-1 to TRBJ2-5; 7 bases match TRBD1. The ends lost 3 bases at V and 5 bases at J; junction bases unmatched: 6. From germline, CDR1 is DFQATT and CDR2 SNEGSKA (reference sequence). This CDR3 region has 13 residues. CDR3 nucleotide sequence: TGCAGTGCTAGTGGGACAGTTGGGGAGACCCAGTACTTC. It codes for CSASGTVGETQYF.

This clonotype has just a few counts. V usage is TRBV6-1 and J usage is TRBJ2-3; TRBD1 agrees at 10 bases. The CDR3 loop spans 15 amino acids. Germline V gene lookup returns CDR1 MNHNS and CDR2 SASEGT. With V trimmed by 6 bases and J by 5 bases, 8 bases remained unmatched. For the CDR3, the DNA is TGTGCCAGCAGCCGGACAGGGGGGGCAGTAGATACGCAGTATTTT. As protein: CASSRTGGAVDTQYF.

This clonotype showed up many times. The rearrangement joins TRBV5-1 to TRBJ1-5; D unclear. V was shortened by 4 bases and J by 3 bases, with 11 bases between the two germline ends. Germline V CDR1 and CDR2: SGHRS, YFSETQ. The CDR3 sequence is 14 residues long. CDR3 sequence (DNA): TGCGCCAGCAGCACGGACGGTGACAATCAGCCCCAGCATTTT. Residues: CASSTDGDNQPQHF.

This clonotype was found many times. V gene TRBV12-3 or TRBV12-4 combines with J gene TRBJ2-6; D is unclear. Trimming removed 6 bases from V and 0 bases from J, with 3 bases in between. The CDR3 totals 13 residues. The CDR3 nucleotides read TGTGCCAGCAGGGGCTCTGGGGCCAACGTCCTGACTTTC. It encodes CASRGSGANVLTF.

A few counts support this clonotype. The chain couples TRBV5-1 to TRBJ2-1; TRBD2 matches at 8 bases. The length of the CDR3 is 16 residues. The ends lost 0 bases at V and 7 bases at J; junction bases unmatched: 9. Germline CDR1 SGHRS, CDR2 YFSETQ. Written as DNA, the CDR3 is TGCGCCAGCAGCTTGGTGGCCAGCGGGAGCGGAAATGAGCAGTTCTTC. Translated: CASSLVASGSGNEQFF.

At least ten counts were recorded for this clonotype. The V gene is TRBV7-8, the J gene TRBJ2-2; no clear D. From germline, CDR1 is SGHVS and CDR2 FQNEAQ. V lost 4 bases and J lost 7, with 10 bases in between. The CDR3 extends over 13 amino acids. The DNA of the CDR3 is TGTGCCAGCAGCTCCGAGGCAGGCGGGGAGCTGTTTTTT. Translating gives CASSSEAGGELFF.

This clonotype has at least ten counts. V usage is TRBV5-1 and J usage is TRBJ1-4; 8 bases fit TRBD1. Germline lookup yields CDR1 SGHRS and CDR2 YFSETQ. The CDR3 length is 14 residues. Germline trimming cut 5 bases from V and 5 bases from J; bases unmatched to any gene: 5. CDR3 nucleotides: TGCGCCAGCAGGGCAGGGGGCAGGAATGAAAAACTGTTTTTT. It yields the protein CASRAGGRNEKLFF.

This clonotype was seen a few times. J is TRBJ2-1 and V is TRBV20-1; TRBD2 agrees at 8 bases. The CDR3 has 17 amino acids. The germline CDR1 and CDR2 sequences are DFQATT and SNEGSKA (reference sequence). J was trimmed by 7 bases and V by 4 bases; bases with no gene match: 18. The CDR3 loop reads CSATASGLVVLGNEQFF. The CDR3 region has the DNA TGCAGTGCTACAGCCTCGGGACTAGTGGTTCTTGGGAATGAGCAGTTCTTC.

This clonotype was detected ten times or more. The chain uses TRBV29-1 and TRBJ2-3; D may match TRBD1 or TRBD2 (5 bases each). CDR1 and CDR2 (germline): SQVTM, ANQGSEA. The CDR3 spans 15 residues. Trimming took 4 bases from V and 3 from J, leaving 17 bases between them. CDR3 in amino acids: CSVGSGRVETDTQYF. The CDR3 nucleotides read TGCAGCGTTGGATCGGGACGGGTGGAGACAGATACGCAGTATTTT.

A single count supports this clonotype. J is TRBJ2-2 and V is TRBV30, with D tentatively TRBD1 (5 bases). V was shortened by 2 bases and J by 0 bases, with 10 bases between the two germline ends. Germline CDR1 is GTSNPN and CDR2 is SVGIG (reference sequence). The CDR3 covers 15 residues. The CDR3 here is CAWSWGSSNTGELFF. Here the CDR3 DNA reads TGTGCCTGGAGTTGGGGCAGTTCGAACACCGGGGAGCTGTTTTTT.

This clonotype has only a few counts. This chain uses TRBV4-3 with TRBJ2-1; D remains unclear. The CDR3 covers 13 residues. CDR1 LGHNA and CDR2 YSLEER come from the germline V gene. Between the trimmed V and J ends, which lost 0 bases and 10 bases, there was a span of 10 bases. The CDR3 loop reads CASSQDTAEEQFF. The CDR3 region has the DNA TGCGCCAGCAGCCAAGATACCGCTGAGGAGCAGTTCTTC.

This clonotype was recorded a few times. This chain links TRBV12-3 or TRBV12-4 with TRBJ2-7; D is unclear. This CDR3 is built from 11 residues. Trimming left V 4 bases short and J 6 bases short, with 7 bases between. CDR3 nucleotides: TGTGCCAGCAGTTCTTACCCCGAGCAGTACTTC. Translation: CASSSYPEQYF.